Listed below are T cell receptor beta chains from one sample, sequenced in a study of T-cell memory formation after mild COVID-19. TCRdb itself ran the 5' RACE reads through MiXCR, one entry per CDR3 protein. Here the sample spans some 13,000 distinct CDR3 sequences, approximately 12% being singletons. The material sequenced was PBMCs or a T cell subset sorted from them (not recorded which). Receptors were obtained from an adult woman who had mild COVID-19 (a few samples of this study predate the infection). Cell type and time point are not known. Each CDR3 is given with its conserved first and last residue. The D gene is left open where the match is weak. For some rows the clone size is stated as once, few or many, or as a class when expanded; others skip it.

size: NA
D: TRBD2
V: TRBV25-1
J: TRBJ2-3
DNA: TGTGCCAGCACCCCAAAGCGGGGGGGCACAGATACGCAGTATTTT
CDR3: CASTPKRGGTDTQYF

size: many
D: NA
V: TRBV9
J: TRBJ1-1
DNA: TGTGCCAGCAGCGAAGGAGGGTCCACTGAAGCTTTCTTT
CDR3: CASSEGGSTEAFF

size: many
D: NA
V: TRBV6-1
J: TRBJ1-5
DNA: TGTGCCAGCACCCCGGGGATTGGCAATCAGCCCCAGCATTTT
CDR3: CASTPGIGNQPQHF

size: medium-sized
D: NA
V: TRBV4-1
J: TRBJ1-1
DNA: TGCGCCAGCAGCCAAGAGGGTAGCAGCGCTGAAGCTTTCTTT
CDR3: CASSQEGSSAEAFF

size: many
D: TRBD2
V: TRBV4-3
J: TRBJ2-1
DNA: TGCGCCAGCAGCTCCTTAGCGGGGAGCTCCTACAATGAGCAGTTCTTC
CDR3: CASSSLAGSSYNEQFF

size: few
D: NA
V: TRBV7-9
J: TRBJ2-7
DNA: TGTGCCAGCAGGTCTCAACGGGACTACGAGCAGTACTTC
CDR3: CASRSQRDYEQYF

size: many
D: NA
V: TRBV15
J: TRBJ2-2
DNA: TGTGCCACCAGCAGAGACAAACGCCTGAACACCGGGGAGCTGTTTTTT
CDR3: CATSRDKRLNTGELFF

size: many
D: NA
V: TRBV5-6
J: TRBJ1-1
DNA: TGTGCCAGCAGCTTGATCTCTGGGACTGAAGCTTTCTTT
CDR3: CASSLISGTEAFF

size: medium-sized
D: NA
V: TRBV24-1
J: TRBJ2-7
DNA: TGTGCCACCAGTGCCGGTTACGAGCAGTACTTC
CDR3: CATSAGYEQYF

size: many
D: TRBD2
V: TRBV19
J: TRBJ2-1
DNA: TGTGCCAGTAAGGGGCCTACTAGCGAGATTTACAATGAGCAGTTCTTC
CDR3: CASKGPTSEIYNEQFF

size: many
D: NA
V: TRBV4-2
J: TRBJ2-7
DNA: TGTGCCAGCAGCCAAGATGGAGCCTACGAGCAGTACTTC
CDR3: CASSQDGAYEQYF

size: many
D: TRBD2
V: TRBV6-2/TRBV6-3
J: TRBJ2-4
DNA: TGTGCCAGCACCCAGACTAGCGGGAGAGAAAAAAACATTCAGTACTTC
CDR3: CASTQTSGREKNIQYF

size: few
D: TRBD1
V: TRBV5-5
J: TRBJ1-6
DNA: TGTGCCAGCAGCTTTGTGGGACAGGGAGGATCACCCCTCCACTTT
CDR3: CASSFVGQGGSPLHF

size: few
D: NA
V: TRBV27
J: TRBJ1-6
DNA: TGTGCCAGCAGTTTTGGCGGTCCGGGTTCACCCCTCCACTTT
CDR3: CASSFGGPGSPLHF

size: many
D: NA
V: TRBV9
J: TRBJ2-1
DNA: TGTGCCAGCAGCGTAGCTGGGGGGCCGATTGAGCAGTTCTTC
CDR3: CASSVAGGPIEQFF

size: many
D: TRBD2
V: TRBV9
J: TRBJ2-7
DNA: TGTGCCAGCAGCCCAACCGGGACTATTAATCAGTGGCAGTACTTC
CDR3: CASSPTGTINQWQYF

size: medium-sized
D: NA
V: TRBV12-3/TRBV12-4
J: TRBJ2-3
DNA: TGTGCCAGCAGTTTTTACGGGGGTAGCACAGATACGCAGTATTTT
CDR3: CASSFYGGSTDTQYF

size: many
D: NA
V: TRBV9
J: TRBJ2-7
DNA: TGTGCCAGCAGCGTAGCTCCAGGTACCTACGAGCAGTACTTC
CDR3: CASSVAPGTYEQYF

size: many
D: TRBD1
V: TRBV12-3/TRBV12-4
J: TRBJ2-2
DNA: TGTGCCAGCAGTTTAAGGACAGGGGGTTCCGGGGAGCTGTTTTTT
CDR3: CASSLRTGGSGELFF

size: many
D: NA
V: TRBV5-6
J: TRBJ1-1
DNA: TGTGCCAGCAGCTTGCGTCGGGTGGGAGCTTTCTTT
CDR3: CASSLRRVGAFF

size: many
D: NA
V: TRBV4-1
J: TRBJ1-1
DNA: TGCGCCAGCAGCCAAGAAGGGGCGTATCAGGGCACTGAAGCTTTCTTT
CDR3: CASSQEGAYQGTEAFF

size: medium-sized
D: NA
V: TRBV7-9
J: TRBJ2-1
DNA: TGTGCCAGCAGCCCTTGGGTTTCAGGGACTCACACACGCCCCAATGAGCAGTTCTTC
CDR3: CASSPWVSGTHTRPNEQFF

size: many
D: NA
V: TRBV24-1
J: TRBJ2-1
DNA: TGTGCCACCAGTGATCCAGGGGTTTCGGTCAATGAGCAGTTCTTC
CDR3: CATSDPGVSVNEQFF

size: many
D: TRBD2
V: TRBV9
J: TRBJ2-7
DNA: TGTGCCAGCGGGGCGGGGGACCCGGTTGAGCAGTACTTC
CDR3: CASGAGDPVEQYF

size: many
D: NA
V: TRBV7-9
J: TRBJ2-7
DNA: TGTGCCAGCAGCTTTCGACCCTACGAGCAGTACTTC
CDR3: CASSFRPYEQYF

size: many
D: NA
V: TRBV11-2
J: TRBJ2-7
DNA: TGTGCCAGCAGCTCCCGACAGTCACGGCCTTACGAGCAGTACTTC
CDR3: CASSSRQSRPYEQYF

size: many
D: NA
V: TRBV12-3/TRBV12-4
J: TRBJ2-2
DNA: TGTGCCAGCAGTCCGAGGACGGTGAACACCGGGGAGCTGTTTTTT
CDR3: CASSPRTVNTGELFF

size: many
D: TRBD2
V: TRBV29-1
J: TRBJ2-7
DNA: TGCAGCGTCGTTAGCGGGAGCCGCGCCTACGAGCAGTACTTC
CDR3: CSVVSGSRAYEQYF

size: many
D: NA
V: TRBV11-2
J: TRBJ2-2
DNA: TGTGCCAGCAGCCCCCTTCCCGGGGAGCTGTTTTTT
CDR3: CASSPLPGELFF

size: many
D: TRBD2
V: TRBV20-1
J: TRBJ2-5
DNA: TGCAGTGCCAATAGCGGGGGGGCCGAAGAGACCCAGTACTTC
CDR3: CSANSGGAEETQYF

size: many
D: NA
V: TRBV12-3/TRBV12-4
J: TRBJ1-1
DNA: TGTGCCAGCACCAACGAGGTTGGCACTGAAGCTTTCTTT
CDR3: CASTNEVGTEAFF

size: many
D: NA
V: TRBV15
J: TRBJ2-1
DNA: TGTGCCACCAGCAGAGTCGACACCTACAATGAGCAGTTCTTC
CDR3: CATSRVDTYNEQFF

size: many
D: NA
V: TRBV9
J: TRBJ2-1
DNA: TGTGCCAGCAGCCCCCCGGGACATGGGATTCCGAGCTCCTACAATGAGCAGTTCTTC
CDR3: CASSPPGHGIPSSYNEQFF

size: many
D: TRBD1
V: TRBV2
J: TRBJ2-7
DNA: TGTGCCAAAGGACAGGGTGTCTTGTACGAGCAGTACTTC
CDR3: CAKGQGVLYEQYF

size: many
D: TRBD1
V: TRBV6-6
J: TRBJ2-7
DNA: TGTGCCAGCACTCGGACCGGGACAGGGGAGAACGAGCAGTACTTC
CDR3: CASTRTGTGENEQYF

size: many
D: NA
V: TRBV12-3/TRBV12-4
J: TRBJ2-3
DNA: TGTGCCAGCAGCCCCCATCAGGGAGAAGATACGCAGTATTTT
CDR3: CASSPHQGEDTQYF

size: many
D: TRBD2
V: TRBV4-3
J: TRBJ2-1
DNA: TGCGCCAGCAGCCAAGATTCGGGAGGGCCTAGAAATGAGCAGTTCTTC
CDR3: CASSQDSGGPRNEQFF

size: NA
D: TRBD1
V: TRBV6-4
J: TRBJ2-3
DNA: TGTGCCAGCAGTGGGACAGGGGGCACAGATACGCAGTATTTT
CDR3: CASSGTGGTDTQYF

size: many
D: NA
V: TRBV19
J: TRBJ2-1
DNA: TGTGCCAGTAGTCCATCGGGACGGGAGTATAACAATGAGCAGTTCTTC
CDR3: CASSPSGREYNNEQFF

size: many
D: NA
V: TRBV6-2/TRBV6-3
J: TRBJ2-7
DNA: TGTGCCAGCAGTTACTCGATTGCGGTTAGCTCCTACGAGCAGTACTTC
CDR3: CASSYSIAVSSYEQYF

size: NA
D: NA
V: TRBV29-1
J: TRBJ1-4
DNA: TGCAGCGTTGAGGGACTAGGTGAAAAACTGTTTTTT
CDR3: CSVEGLGEKLFF

size: many
D: TRBD2
V: TRBV7-2
J: TRBJ2-7
DNA: TGTGCCAGCAGCTTCTTTCTAGCGGGGGGAGAGCAGTACTTC
CDR3: CASSFFLAGGEQYF

size: NA
D: NA
V: TRBV5-6
J: TRBJ2-1
DNA: TGTGCCAGCAGCTTGCCCGCTCTAGCAGAGGGGTACAATGAGCAGTTCTTC
CDR3: CASSLPALAEGYNEQFF

size: many
D: TRBD2
V: TRBV19
J: TRBJ2-7
DNA: TGTGCCAGTAGTCCTTTGGGATTTTTAGCGGGAGGAGGCTACGAGCAGTACTTC
CDR3: CASSPLGFLAGGGYEQYF

size: many
D: NA
V: TRBV7-6
J: TRBJ2-3
DNA: TGTGCCAGCAGCCTCCTTGTCGGAAGAGGCACAGATACGCAGTATTTT
CDR3: CASSLLVGRGTDTQYF

size: many
D: NA
V: TRBV5-1
J: TRBJ2-7
DNA: TGCGCCAGCAGTACGACTGTCCACGAGCAGTACTTC
CDR3: CASSTTVHEQYF

size: many
D: NA
V: TRBV5-1
J: TRBJ2-1
DNA: TGCGCCAGCAGCTTGGAGTGGGGTATCGAGGGCCCCTACAATGAGCAGTTCTTC
CDR3: CASSLEWGIEGPYNEQFF

size: NA
D: NA
V: TRBV29-1
J: TRBJ2-3
DNA: TGCAGCGTCCGGAGCACAGATACGCAGTATTTT
CDR3: CSVRSTDTQYF

size: many
D: TRBD2
V: TRBV20-1
J: TRBJ2-1
DNA: TGCAGTGCTAGAGCCCCCGGGACTAGGGTCTTCTTC
CDR3: CSARAPGTRVFF

size: many
D: NA
V: TRBV15
J: TRBJ1-1
DNA: TGTGCCACCAGCAGACAGGTTTCAAACACTGAAGCTTTCTTT
CDR3: CATSRQVSNTEAFF

size: many
D: TRBD1
V: TRBV5-6
J: TRBJ1-6
DNA: TGTGCCAGCTCCCCACAGGGGACGAGCTCCTATAATTCACCCCTCCACTTT
CDR3: CASSPQGTSSYNSPLHF